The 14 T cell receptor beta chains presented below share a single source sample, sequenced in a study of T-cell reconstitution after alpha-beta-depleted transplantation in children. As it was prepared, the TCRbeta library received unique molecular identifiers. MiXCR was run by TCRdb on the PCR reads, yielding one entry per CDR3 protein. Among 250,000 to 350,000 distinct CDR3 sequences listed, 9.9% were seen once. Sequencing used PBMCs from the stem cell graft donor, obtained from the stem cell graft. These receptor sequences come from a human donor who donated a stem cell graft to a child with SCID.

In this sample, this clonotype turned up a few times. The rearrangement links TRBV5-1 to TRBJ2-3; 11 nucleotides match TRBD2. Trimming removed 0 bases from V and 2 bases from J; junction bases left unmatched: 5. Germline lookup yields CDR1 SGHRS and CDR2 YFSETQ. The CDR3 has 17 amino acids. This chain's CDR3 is CASSLDTSGGFTDTQYF. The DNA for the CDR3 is TGCGCCAGCAGCTTGGATACTAGCGGGGGATTCACAGATACGCAGTATTTT.

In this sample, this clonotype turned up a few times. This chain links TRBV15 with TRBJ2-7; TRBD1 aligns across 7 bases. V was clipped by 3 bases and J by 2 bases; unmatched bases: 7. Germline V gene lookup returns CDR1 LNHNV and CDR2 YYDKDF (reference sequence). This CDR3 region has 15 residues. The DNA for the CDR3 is TGTGCCACCAGCAGTCCCGGGACAGAAACCTACGAGCAGTACTTC. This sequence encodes CATSSPGTETYEQYF.

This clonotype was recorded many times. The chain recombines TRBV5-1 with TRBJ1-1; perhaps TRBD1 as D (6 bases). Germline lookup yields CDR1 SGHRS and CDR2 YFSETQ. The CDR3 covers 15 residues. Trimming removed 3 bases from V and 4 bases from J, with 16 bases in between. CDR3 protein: CASSSTQGSSTEAFF. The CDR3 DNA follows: TGCGCCAGCAGCTCGACGCAGGGGTCGAGCACTGAAGCTTTCTTT.

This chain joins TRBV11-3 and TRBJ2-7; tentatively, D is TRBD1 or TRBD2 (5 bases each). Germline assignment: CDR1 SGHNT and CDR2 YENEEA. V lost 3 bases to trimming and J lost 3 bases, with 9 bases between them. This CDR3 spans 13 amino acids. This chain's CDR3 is CASSFGADYEQYF. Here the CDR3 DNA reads TGTGCCAGCAGCTTCGGGGCAGACTACGAGCAGTACTTC.

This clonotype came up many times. Here the CDR3 DNA reads TGCAGCGTTGCGGAGGGGGAGGGTAATGAGCAGTTCTTC. It specifies CSVAEGEGNEQFF. V is TRBV29-1 and J is TRBJ2-1, with a tentative D call TRBD2 (7 bases). CDR1 and CDR2 (germline): SQVTM, ANQGSEA. The CDR3 is 13 amino acids. V gave up 4 bases and J gave up 7 bases, with 14 bases separating them.

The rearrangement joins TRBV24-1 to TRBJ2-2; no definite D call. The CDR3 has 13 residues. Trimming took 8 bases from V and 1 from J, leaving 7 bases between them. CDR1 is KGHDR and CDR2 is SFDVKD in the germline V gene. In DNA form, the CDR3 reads TGTGCCACCATGGCAGAGAACACCGGGGAGCTGTTTTTT. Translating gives CATMAENTGELFF.

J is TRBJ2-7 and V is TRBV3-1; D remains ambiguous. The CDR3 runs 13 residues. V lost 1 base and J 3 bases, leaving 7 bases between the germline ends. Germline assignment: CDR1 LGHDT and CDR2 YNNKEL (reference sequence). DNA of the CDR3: TGTGCCAGCAGCCAAGTCGGGCACTACGAGCAGTACTTC. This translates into CASSQVGHYEQYF.

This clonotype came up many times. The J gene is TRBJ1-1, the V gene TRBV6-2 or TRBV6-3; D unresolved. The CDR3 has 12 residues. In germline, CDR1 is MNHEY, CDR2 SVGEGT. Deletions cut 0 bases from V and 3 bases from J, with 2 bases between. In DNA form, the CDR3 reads TGTGCCAGCAGTTACTCCGACACTGAAGCTTTCTTT. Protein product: CASSYSDTEAFF.

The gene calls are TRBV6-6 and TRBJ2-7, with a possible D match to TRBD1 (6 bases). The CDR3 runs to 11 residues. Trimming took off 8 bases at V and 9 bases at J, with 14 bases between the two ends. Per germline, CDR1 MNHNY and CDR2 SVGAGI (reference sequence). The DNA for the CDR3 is TGTGCCAGCTTGGGTGGGACAACGCAGTACTTC. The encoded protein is CASLGGTTQYF.

For the CDR3, the DNA is TGCAGTGCCGATGACAGGCTAAACACTGAAGCTTTCTTT. Protein sequence: CSADDRLNTEAFF. This chain links TRBV20-1 with TRBJ1-1, with D possibly being TRBD1 (6 bases). The CDR3 length is 13 residues. Trimming stripped 6 bases from V and 2 bases from J, with 13 bases between. Germline V CDR1 and CDR2: DFQATT, SNEGSKA (reference sequence).

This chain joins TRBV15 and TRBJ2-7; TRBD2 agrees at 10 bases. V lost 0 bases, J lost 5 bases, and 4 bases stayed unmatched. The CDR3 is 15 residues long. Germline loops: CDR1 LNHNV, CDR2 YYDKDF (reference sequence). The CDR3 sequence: CATSRDLAGANEQYF. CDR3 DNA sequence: TGTGCCACCAGCAGAGATCTAGCGGGGGCAAACGAGCAGTACTTC.

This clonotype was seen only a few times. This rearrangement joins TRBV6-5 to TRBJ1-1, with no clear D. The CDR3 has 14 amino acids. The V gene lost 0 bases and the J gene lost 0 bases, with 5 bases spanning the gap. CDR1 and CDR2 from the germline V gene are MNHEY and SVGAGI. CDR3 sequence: CASSYSRMNTEAFF. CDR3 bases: TGTGCCAGCAGTTACTCGAGGATGAACACTGAAGCTTTCTTT.

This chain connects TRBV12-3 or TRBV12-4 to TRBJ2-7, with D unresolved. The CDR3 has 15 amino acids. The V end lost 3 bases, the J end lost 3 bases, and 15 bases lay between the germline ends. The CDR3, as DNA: TGTGCCAGCAGTTTTAGAGAACAGCGAATCTACGAGCAGTACTTC. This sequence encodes CASSFREQRIYEQYF.

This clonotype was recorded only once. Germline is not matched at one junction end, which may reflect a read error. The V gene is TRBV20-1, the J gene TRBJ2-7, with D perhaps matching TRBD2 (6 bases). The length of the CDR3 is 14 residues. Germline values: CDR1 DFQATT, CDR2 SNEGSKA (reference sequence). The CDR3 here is CSARDSQGPYEHYF. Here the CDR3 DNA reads TGCAGTGCAAGGGACTCCCAGGGCCCCTACGAGCATTACTTC.